The next 6 T cell receptor beta chains were all read from a single sample in a study of beta chain features in type 1 diabetes. Expressed TCRB transcripts got sequenced, as all isolated RNA was reverse transcribed. TCRdb's copy holds only in-frame clones and misses some; the assay was immunoSEQ multiplex PCR. The sample has about 320,000 clones, 14% seen once. Sequenced material: central memory CD4+ T cells from blood. Source of these receptors: a man aged 30 to 45 in good health.

The chain combines TRBV18 with TRBJ1-6; D gene uncertain. CDR3 size: 14 residues. Trimming took off 0 bases at V and 8 bases at J, with 8 bases between the two ends. CDR1 and CDR2 from the germline V gene are KGHSH and LQKENI. Here the CDR3 reads CASSPPDLDSPLHF. CDR3 in DNA: TGTGCCAGCTCACCACCAGATTTGGATTCACCCCTCCACTTT.

The J gene is TRBJ2-5, the V gene TRBV15; possibly TRBD1 or TRBD2 for D (6 bases each). Trimming removed 8 bases at V and 4 bases at J, with 17 bases between. The CDR3 is made up of 14 amino acids. Germline assignment: CDR1 LNHNV and CDR2 YYDKDF (reference sequence). The CDR3 DNA reads TGTGCCACCTCACCTCAGGGGAGGAGAGAGACCCAGTACTTC. It encodes CATSPQGRRETQYF.

J is TRBJ1-2 and V is TRBV6-5, with a tentative D call TRBD1 (5 bases). The CDR3 length is 15 residues. Germline V gene lookup returns CDR1 MNHEY and CDR2 SVGAGI. Trimming pared 0 bases from V and 0 bases from J, leaving 8 bases between. CDR3 sequence reads: CASSYSGRANYGYTF. For the CDR3, the DNA is TGTGCCAGCAGTTACTCGGGCAGGGCTAACTATGGCTACACCTTC.

V gene TRBV27 combines with J gene TRBJ2-1; a weak D match, TRBD2 (5 bases). Trimming removed 5 bases at V and 15 bases at J, with 17 bases between. CDR3 length equals 12 residues. Germline assignment: CDR1 MNHEY and CDR2 SMNVEV (reference sequence). For the CDR3, the DNA is TGTGCCAGCAGTCCCGACGCGGGCGGTCCGTTCTTC. Translating gives CASSPDAGGPFF.

The chain carries TRBV5-6 and TRBJ1-1; D gene uncertain. The CDR3 is made up of 14 amino acids. Trimming stripped 2 bases from V and 0 bases from J, with 8 bases between. Germline V lookup: CDR1 SGHDT, CDR2 YYEEEE. In nucleotides, the CDR3 is TGTGCCAGCAGCTTCATGCGACTGAACACTGAAGCTTTCTTT. This codes for CASSFMRLNTEAFF.

V usage is TRBV11-2 and J usage is TRBJ1-2; D gene unclear. V gave up 0 bases and J gave up 4 bases, with 9 bases separating them. Germline CDR1 SGHAT, CDR2 FQNNGV. This CDR3 spans 14 amino acids. In DNA, the CDR3 is TGTGCCAGCAGCTTAGAAAGGAGTTTCTATGGCTACACCTTC. Protein: CASSLERSFYGYTF.